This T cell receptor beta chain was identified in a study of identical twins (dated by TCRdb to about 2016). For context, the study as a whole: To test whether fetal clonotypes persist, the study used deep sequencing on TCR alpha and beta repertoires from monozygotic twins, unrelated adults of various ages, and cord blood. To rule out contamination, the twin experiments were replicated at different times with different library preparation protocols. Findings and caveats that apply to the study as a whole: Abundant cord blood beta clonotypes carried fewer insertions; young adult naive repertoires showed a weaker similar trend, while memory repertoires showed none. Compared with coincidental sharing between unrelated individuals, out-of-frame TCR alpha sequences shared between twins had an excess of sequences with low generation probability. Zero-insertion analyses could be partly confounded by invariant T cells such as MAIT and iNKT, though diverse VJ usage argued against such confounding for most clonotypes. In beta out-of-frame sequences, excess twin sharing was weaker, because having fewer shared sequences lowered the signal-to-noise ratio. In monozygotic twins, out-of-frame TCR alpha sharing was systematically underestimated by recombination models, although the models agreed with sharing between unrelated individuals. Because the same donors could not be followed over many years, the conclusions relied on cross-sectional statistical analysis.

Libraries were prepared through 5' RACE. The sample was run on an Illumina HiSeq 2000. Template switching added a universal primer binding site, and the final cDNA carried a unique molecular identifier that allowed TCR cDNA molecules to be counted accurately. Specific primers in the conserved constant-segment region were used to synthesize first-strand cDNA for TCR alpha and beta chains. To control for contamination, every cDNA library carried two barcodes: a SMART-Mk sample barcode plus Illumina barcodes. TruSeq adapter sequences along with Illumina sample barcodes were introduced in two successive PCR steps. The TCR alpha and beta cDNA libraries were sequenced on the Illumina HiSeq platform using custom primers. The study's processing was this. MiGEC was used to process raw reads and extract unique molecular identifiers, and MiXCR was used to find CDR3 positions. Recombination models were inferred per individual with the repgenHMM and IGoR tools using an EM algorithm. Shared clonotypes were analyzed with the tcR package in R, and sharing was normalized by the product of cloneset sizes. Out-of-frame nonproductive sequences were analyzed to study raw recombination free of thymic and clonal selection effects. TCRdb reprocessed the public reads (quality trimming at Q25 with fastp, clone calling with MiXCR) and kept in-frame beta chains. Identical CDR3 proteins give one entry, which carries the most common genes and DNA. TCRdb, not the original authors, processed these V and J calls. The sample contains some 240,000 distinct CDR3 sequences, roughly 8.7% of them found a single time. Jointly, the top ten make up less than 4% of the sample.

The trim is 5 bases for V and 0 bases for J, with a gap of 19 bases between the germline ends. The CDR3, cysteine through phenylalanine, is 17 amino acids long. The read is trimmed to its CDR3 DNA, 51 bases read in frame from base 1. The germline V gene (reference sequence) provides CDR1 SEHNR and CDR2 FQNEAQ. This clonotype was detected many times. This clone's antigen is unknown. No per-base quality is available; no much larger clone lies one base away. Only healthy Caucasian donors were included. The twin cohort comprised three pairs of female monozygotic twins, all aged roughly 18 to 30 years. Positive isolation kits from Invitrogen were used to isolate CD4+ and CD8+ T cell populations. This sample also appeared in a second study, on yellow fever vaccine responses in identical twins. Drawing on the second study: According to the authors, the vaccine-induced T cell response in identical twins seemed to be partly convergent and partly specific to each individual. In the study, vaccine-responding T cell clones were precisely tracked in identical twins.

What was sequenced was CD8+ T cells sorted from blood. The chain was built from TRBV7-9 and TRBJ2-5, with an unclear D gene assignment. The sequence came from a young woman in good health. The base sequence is TGTGCCAGCAGCAATATCGTCGACACACAGTACCAAGAGACCCAGTACTTC. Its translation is CASSNIVDTQYQETQYF.